These 2 T cell receptor beta chains were sequenced from one sample in a study of beta chain features in type 1 diabetes. Study conclusions and caveats: All four CD4+ subsets from Type 1 diabetes patients carried moderately but significantly shorter TCRB CDR3s.

What these receptors recognize is not known. Of the isolated RNA, all was reverse transcribed, and so the sequenced material was expressed TCRB transcripts. Measured with immunoSEQ multiplex PCR; TCRdb has only the in-frame clones, and not every one. The sample contains about 360,000 clones, around 12% of which appear only once. Sequencing was performed on naive CD4+ T cells from blood. These receptors originate from a woman aged 18-30 years with type 1 diabetes.

This clone appeared a few times. This chain links TRBV5-1 with TRBJ1-2, with 7 bases that match TRBD1. Germline CDR1 reads SGHRS; CDR2 reads YFSETQ. The CDR3 sequence is 14 residues long. With V trimmed by 4 bases and J by 3 bases, 6 bases remained unmatched. CDR3 protein: CASSADRPYYGYTF. The CDR3 coding sequence is TGCGCCAGCAGCGCGGACAGGCCGTACTATGGCTACACCTTC.

CDR3 coding DNA: TGTGCCAGCAGCTTGGTTGGGGGGGCATCGGGAAACATTCAGTACTTC. The encoded protein is CASSLVGGASGNIQYF. The chain links TRBV5-4 to TRBJ2-4, with D perhaps matching TRBD2 (7 bases). Germline assignment: CDR1 SGHNT and CDR2 YYREEE (reference sequence). The CDR3 is 16 residues long. Trimming shortened V by 0 bases and J by 6 bases, and 16 bases separated the two germline ends.